Here is one TCR beta chain with its context. The antigen remains undetermined. This sample stems from a study of Ad26.COV2.S vaccination and SARS-CoV-2 variants. As for the study in general: Donor was one of the participants in the Ad26.COV2.S arm of the COV1001 trial.

The assay was immunoSEQ multiplex PCR, and TCRdb's table has in-frame clones only and misses some. The sample lists 330,000 or so clones, almost 90% seen once, with approximately 5% in the top ten. As to treatment: 19 received Ad26.COV2.S at low or high dose, single or two shots; 5 received placebo; per-sample allocation not given. Sampling occurred on day 63 after the first vaccine or placebo injection. Findings of the study overall: The study found higher spike-specific TCR breadth in vaccine than placebo recipients.

This CDR3 is built from 14 residues. Germline CDR1 reads SNHLY; CDR2 reads FYNNEI. V dropped 7 bases and J dropped 4 bases, with 16 bases sitting between them. The chain employs TRBV2 and TRBJ1-1; maybe TRBD1 (5 bases). The source of this sequence is a person aged 18-65 years who received the Ad26.COV2.S COVID-19 vaccine or a placebo. This material consisted of peripheral blood, taken in a trial of Ad26.COV2.S vaccine versus placebo. Written as DNA, the CDR3 is TGTGCCAGCAACCGAGGTCGGGGGATCACTGAAGCTTTCTTT. Its translation: CASNRGRGITEAFF.